Presented here are 24 T cell receptor beta chains from one specimen sequenced in a study of blood T cell repertoires in COVID-19. Repertoires were generated with immunoSEQ multiplex PCR, while TCRdb's copy carries only in-frame clones and drops some. The sample has around 250,000 clones; 65% to 85% are singletons. The sequenced sample was peripheral blood. The source is a man aged 45-60 years with active or convalescent COVID-19.

J is TRBJ2-1 and V is TRBV19, with 7 nucleotides matching TRBD1. CDR1 is LNHDA and CDR2 is SQIVND in the germline V gene (reference sequence). V was clipped by 3 bases and J by 7 bases; unmatched bases: 15. CDR3 length: 17 amino acids. DNA for the CDR3: TGTGCCAGTAGTATTGAGTTAGGGGGCGGATTTAGGAATGAGCAGTTCTTC. Protein product: CASSIELGGGFRNEQFF.

V gene TRBV2 combines with J gene TRBJ2-3; no definite D call. The V end was cut by 2 bases, the J end by 5 bases, with 11 bases between. The CDR3 contains 14 residues. The germline V gene encodes CDR1 SNHLY and CDR2 FYNNEI. Here the CDR3 DNA reads TGTGCCAGCAGTGAATTACTCCCTCTAGATACGCAGTATTTT. As protein: CASSELLPLDTQYF.

CDR3 sequence reads: CASSGSGGANYNEQFF. The CDR3 nucleotides read TGTGCCAGCAGTGGCTCGGGCGGGGCGAACTACAATGAGCAGTTCTTC. This chain connects TRBV6-4 to TRBJ2-1, with D maybe TRBD2 (6 bases). The V gene's germline CDR1 is MRHNA and CDR2 SNTAGT. The V end was cut by 4 bases, the J end by 3 bases, with 16 bases between. The CDR3 is 16 amino acids.

The CDR3 region is CASSVDGTDTGELFF. The CDR3 DNA reads TGTGCCAGCAGTGTTGACGGGACAGACACCGGGGAGCTGTTTTTT. The J gene is TRBJ2-2, the V gene TRBV2; 7 bases match TRBD1. CDR1 and CDR2 (germline): SNHLY, FYNNEI. This CDR3 comprises 15 residues. V shed 4 bases, J shed 3 bases, and the junction held 5 bases outside the gene matches.

The chain links TRBV9 to TRBJ2-7, with unresolved D. The V gene lost 3 bases and the J gene lost 3 bases, with 13 bases spanning the gap. This CDR3 has 14 amino acids. The germline V gene has CDR1 SGDLS and CDR2 YYNGEE. The CDR3 protein is CASSARGIGYEQYF. The DNA of the CDR3 is TGTGCCAGCAGCGCCCGCGGAATAGGCTACGAGCAGTACTTC. The variable domain in full, with the rest retrieved from reference TRBV9 and TRBJ2-7, is DSGVTQTPKHLITATGQRVTLRCSPRSGDLSVYWYQQSLDQGLQFLIQYYNGEERAKGNILERFSAQQFPDLHSELNLSSLELGDSALYFCASSARGIGYEQYFGPGTRLTVT.

Only a few counts were recorded for this clone. This chain joins TRBV18 and TRBJ2-7; 11 nucleotides agree with TRBD2. The CDR3 loop spans 17 amino acids. Germline CDR1 and CDR2: KGHSH and LQKENI. The J segment lost 2 bases and the V segment lost 6 bases, leaving 12 bases of the junction unmatched. DNA for the CDR3: TGTGCCAGCTCCCAAGAACAACTAGCGGGGGTCCCCTACGAGCAGTACTTC. Residues: CASSQEQLAGVPYEQYF.

This sequence joins TRBV11-2 and TRBJ2-3, with no clear D. V was trimmed by 0 bases and J by 4 bases, leaving 5 bases between them. CDR3 length: 13 residues. Germline-derived CDR1 and CDR2 are SGHAT and FQNNGV. The CDR3 sequence: CASSLDPPDTQYF. For the CDR3, the DNA is TGTGCCAGCAGCTTAGACCCTCCAGATACGCAGTATTTT.

This rearrangement joins TRBV6-2 or TRBV6-3 to TRBJ2-1; tentatively, D is TRBD1 (6 bases). Trimming removed 3 bases from V and 8 bases from J, with 11 bases in between. Germline-derived CDR1 and CDR2 are MNHEY and SVGEGT. CDR3 length: 13 residues. The CDR3 DNA is TGTGCCAGCAGTTATTGGCAGGGGTATGAGCAGTTCTTC. As protein: CASSYWQGYEQFF.

The CDR3 protein is CASSLGSLTGGRYNEQFF. CDR3 nucleotide sequence: TGCGCCAGCAGCTTGGGTTCCCTTACAGGGGGTAGGTACAATGAGCAGTTCTTC. The V call is TRBV5-1, the J call TRBJ2-1; TRBD1 matches at 8 bases. The CDR3 totals 18 residues. Germline V gene lookup returns CDR1 SGHRS and CDR2 YFSETQ. Unmatched junction bases numbered 12, after V lost 0 bases and J lost 4 bases. The entire variable domain, with the rest obtained from reference TRBV5-1 and TRBJ2-1, is as follows: KAGVTQTPRYLIKTRGQQVTLSCSPISGHRSVSWYQQTPGQGLQFLFEYFSETQRNKGNFPGRFSGRQFSNSRSEMNVSTLELGDSALYLCASSLGSLTGGRYNEQFFGPGTRLTVL.

This chain connects TRBV7-6 to TRBJ2-3; 10 nucleotides match TRBD2. From germline, CDR1 is SGHVS and CDR2 FNYEAQ. V lost 3 bases, J lost 5 bases, and 11 bases stayed unmatched. The CDR3 runs to 17 residues. Here the CDR3 DNA reads TGTGCCAGCAGCTTCCTCGCAGCGGGGGGGGAAAAAGATACGCAGTATTTT. This codes for CASSFLAAGGEKDTQYF.

This sequence joins TRBV29-1 and TRBJ1-1, with 8 bases fitting TRBD1. Germline V gene data show CDR1 as SQVTM and CDR2 as ANQGSEA. V was pared by 7 bases and J by 5 bases, with 6 bases of the junction left unmatched. The CDR3 is 12 residues long. For the CDR3, the DNA is TGCAGCGGGAGGGACAGGTGGACTGAAGCTTTCTTT. It codes for CSGRDRWTEAFF.

The chain has TRBV12-3 or TRBV12-4 and TRBJ1-4; possible D gene TRBD1, 6 bases. Trimming stripped 7 bases from V and 8 bases from J, with 8 bases between. CDR3 size: 11 residues. The CDR3 DNA is TGTGCCAGCAAGAGGGGGGAAAAACTGTTTTTT. This encodes CASKRGEKLFF.

The chain links TRBV18 to TRBJ2-7, with TRBD1 matching 8 bases. Germline loops: CDR1 KGHSH, CDR2 LQKENI. CDR3 length equals 15 residues. V lost 6 bases and J lost 0; bases outside the gene matches: 7. The CDR3: CASSLGDRGSYEQYF. In nucleotides, the CDR3 is TGTGCCAGCTCCCTAGGAGACAGGGGCTCCTACGAGCAGTACTTC.

V is TRBV11-3 and J is TRBJ2-1; the D gene is possibly TRBD2 (5 bases). CDR3 length: 16 amino acids. The germline V gene has CDR1 SGHNT and CDR2 YENEEA. V was pared by 1 base and J by 2 bases, with 12 bases between. The DNA of the CDR3 is TGTGCCAGCAGCTTAGGGGCGGGCAACACCTACAATGAGCAGTTCTTC. It yields the protein CASSLGAGNTYNEQFF.

The chain carries TRBV7-3 and TRBJ2-1; no clear D gene. Deletions cut 0 bases from V and 4 bases from J, with 10 bases between. The CDR3 is 15 amino acids. Per germline, CDR1 SGHTA and CDR2 FQGTGA. The DNA of the CDR3 is TGTGCCAGCAGCTTAACCCCCGGTACTTACAATGAGCAGTTCTTC. Protein product: CASSLTPGTYNEQFF.

The rearrangement links TRBV5-1 to TRBJ2-3; 12 bases map to TRBD2. There are 15 residues in the CDR3. Looked up from germline, CDR1 is SGHRS and CDR2 is YFSETQ. J lost 4 bases, V lost 4 bases, and 4 bases had no gene match. The CDR3 loop is CASSTTSGGADTQYF. The CDR3 DNA sequence: TGCGCCAGCAGCACGACTAGCGGGGGTGCAGATACGCAGTATTTT.

The rearrangement uses TRBV2 and TRBJ2-3; D perhaps matches TRBD2 (6 bases). Trimming removed 7 bases from V and 1 base from J, with 12 bases in between. Germline loops: CDR1 SNHLY, CDR2 FYNNEI. CDR3 length: 14 amino acids. DNA for the CDR3: TGTGCCAGCATCAATCAGCGGGGCACAGATACGCAGTATTTT. Translation: CASINQRGTDTQYF.

The chain recombines TRBV4-1 with TRBJ1-5; a weak D match, TRBD1 (6 bases). This CDR3 comprises 17 residues. CDR1 is MGHRA, CDR2 YSYEKL, per germline. V shed 0 bases and J shed 0 bases, with 12 bases lying between them. The CDR3 DNA sequence: TGCGCCAGCAGCCAAGAGATACGGACAGATAGCAATCAGCCCCAGCATTTT. It yields the protein CASSQEIRTDSNQPQHF.

This chain links TRBV25-1 with TRBJ1-1; tentative D call: TRBD1 (5 bases). The CDR3 length is 16 residues. V gave up 1 base and J gave up 0 bases, with 12 bases separating them. Per germline, CDR1 MGHDK and CDR2 SYGVNS. The CDR3 spells CASSESRGGMNTEAFF. The CDR3 DNA sequence: TGTGCCAGCAGTGAATCCCGGGGGGGGATGAACACTGAAGCTTTCTTT.

J is TRBJ2-1 and V is TRBV28; 11 bases align to TRBD2. CDR1 and CDR2 (germline): MDHEN, SYDVKM. Germline trimming cut 2 bases from V and 8 bases from J; bases unmatched to any gene: 2. The CDR3 loop spans 14 amino acids. The CDR3 sequence: CASSLGLAGDEQFF. As DNA, the CDR3 is TGTGCCAGCAGTTTAGGACTAGCGGGTGATGAGCAGTTCTTC.

This sequence joins TRBV7-3 and TRBJ2-5; TRBD2 aligns across 13 bases. The germline V gene encodes CDR1 SGHTA and CDR2 FQGTGA. The CDR3 totals 16 residues. V shed 5 bases, J shed 0 bases, and the junction held 3 bases outside the gene matches. This CDR3 reads CASSRGLAGDQETQYF. In DNA form, the CDR3 reads TGTGCCAGCAGCCGCGGACTAGCGGGGGACCAAGAGACCCAGTACTTC.

The V and J genes are TRBV4-2 and TRBJ2-2; TRBD2 matches at 7 bases. Germline loops: CDR1 LGHNA, CDR2 YNFKEQ. V dropped 6 bases and J dropped 5; count of bases not matched to a gene: 15. There are 17 residues in the CDR3. The CDR3 DNA reads as TGTGCCAGCAGTCCCGGGCCTGGGGCGGGGGATACCGGGGAGCTGTTTTTT. This encodes CASSPGPGAGDTGELFF.

This chain uses TRBV14 with TRBJ2-1; 9 bases fit TRBD1. The germline V gene encodes CDR1 SGHDN and CDR2 FVKESK. V gave up 1 base and J gave up 12 bases; unmatched junction bases: 4. The CDR3 contains 13 residues. In nucleotides, the CDR3 is TGTGCCAGCAGCCAAGCACAGGGGGCTAGGCAGTTCTTC. Its protein product is CASSQAQGARQFF.

The chain uses TRBV21-1 and TRBJ1-2; the table's D call of TRBD1 was not tested on the DNA. TRBV21-1 is a pseudogene. This CDR3 region has 15 residues. The CDR3 loop is CASSNPYTANYGYTF. The CDR3 bases are TGTGCCAGCAGCAACCCCTATACAGCTAACTATGGCTACACCTTC.